This TCR beta chain was identified in a study of vaccination and CD4 T cells after COVID-19. The study's findings and limits: Counts of SARS-CoV-2-reactive clonotypes had a median that went from roughly 22 to 38, a nonsignificant change.

The junction had 8 bases not matched to a gene; V was cut back by 6 bases and J by 1 base. The germline gives CDR1 MNHNS, CDR2 SASEGT. The CDR3 extends over 15 amino acids. MiXCR was run by TCRdb on the PCR reads, yielding one entry per CDR3 protein. The table lists 30,000 or so distinct CDR3 sequences, 49% of them singletons. Regarding this clonotype: The antigen remains unidentified.

Documented time point: late sampling 161 to 241 days after vaccination in a few convalescent patients. The TCR was taken from a human donor who had recovered from COVID-19. Source: CD4+ T cells from blood, taken about 7 months after SARS-CoV-2 vaccination. The chain carries TRBV6-1 and TRBJ1-2, with TRBD1 identical over 7 bases. The CDR3 here is CASRPTGALNYGYTF. As DNA, the CDR3 is TGTGCCAGCAGGCCTACAGGGGCGCTTAACTATGGCTACACCTTC.